This T cell receptor beta chain was sequenced for a study of T cells in Graves' hyperthyroidism and ophthalmopathy. Study results and caveats: Blood shared most expanded thyroid clonotypes above 0.001.

What was amplified from RNA transcripts were TCR beta CDR3 regions. Carried out on the TCR CDR3, a first-round RT-PCR used the HTBI primer set. MiXCR was run by TCRdb on the multiplex PCR reads, yielding one entry per CDR3 protein. The sample lists 530,000 or so distinct CDR3 sequences, around a quarter occurring once. This clonotype showed up just a few times. Its antigen is not identified. Clinical symptoms, serum thyroxine and TRAb, thyroid ultrasound and orbital computed tomography together formed the diagnostic basis. The CDR3 is made up of 15 amino acids. V shed 5 bases and J shed 0 bases, with 13 bases lying between them. The V gene's germline CDR1 is LGHNT and CDR2 FRNRAP.

The sequenced sample consisted of blood. The chain carries TRBV12-5 and TRBJ1-1; no definite D call. The receptor was derived from a woman in her thirties with Graves' ophthalmopathy. CDR3 in amino acids: CASGIPGRLNTEAFF. The CDR3 DNA follows: TGTGCTAGTGGTATACCAGGACGCCTGAACACTGAAGCTTTCTTT. The entire variable domain, with the rest obtained from reference TRBV12-5 and TRBJ1-1, is as follows: DARVTQTPRHKVTEMGQEVTMRCQPILGHNTVFWYRQTMMQGLELLAYFRNRAPLDDSGMPKDRFSAEMPDATLATLKIQPSEPRDSAVYFCASGIPGRLNTEAFFGQGTRLTVV.